This TCR beta chain is drawn from a study of cytomegalovirus exposure and HLA in healthy donors. The length of the CDR3 is 16 residues. The V gene's germline CDR1 is SEHNR and CDR2 FQNEAQ (reference sequence). V lost 3 bases and J 0 bases, leaving 12 bases between the germline ends. Of note for this clone: No antigen is known for it.

Overall study findings and caveats: CMV serostatus was the only immune exposure information that was available.

Researchers ran the PCR with 60 Vbeta and 13 Jbeta primers. Profiled with immunoSEQ multiplex PCR; TCRdb holds only in-frame clones, not every one. Here the sample table reports approximately 93,000 clones. This chain connects TRBV7-9 to TRBJ1-3, with a possible D match to TRBD1 (6 bases). The receptor was isolated from a woman between 25 and 40 years old in good health and CMV-seronegative. Sequenced: PBMCs. The CDR3 here is CASSLTGARSGNTIYF. The CDR3 coding sequence is TGTGCCAGCAGCTTGACAGGCGCCCGCTCTGGAAACACCATATATTTT.